This T cell receptor (beta chain) was documented in a study of technical replicates of blood from several donors. Sequenced by immunoSEQ multiplex PCR; TCRdb stores in-frame clones only, minus some. The sample lists 50,000 to 75,000 clones, approximately 92% occurring once. Germline V CDR1 and CDR2: MNHEY, SVGAGI. The CDR3 spans 13 residues. The V gene lost 6 bases and the J gene lost 0 bases, with 8 bases spanning the gap. This clone was seen just once. Sample: PBMCs. The chain carries TRBV6-5 and TRBJ1-2; possibly TRBD1 for D (6 bases). This sequence originates from a human donor in good health. Some clones in this sample may be carry-over from other donors' samples. CDR3 DNA sequence: TGTGCCAGCAGCCGGACAGCTAACTATGGCTACACCTTC. Its translation is CASSRTANYGYTF.